This T cell receptor (beta chain) was captured by sequencing in a study of identical twins. TCRdb independently ran MiXCR on the 5' RACE reads; one entry per CDR3 protein. The table shows fewer than 800,000 distinct CDR3 sequences, with roughly 6.6% occurring only once. The CDR3 runs to 13 residues. Trimming at V came to 7 bases and at J to 2 bases, leaving 7 bases not matched to a gene. Per germline, CDR1 SQVTM and CDR2 ANQGSEA. This clonotype was counted ten times or more. Separately, the same data were catalogued under a study of yellow fever vaccine responses in identical twins.

The sequence was obtained from a woman in her late teens or twenties in good health. The chain carries TRBV29-1 and TRBJ1-1, with 7 bases lining up with TRBD1. Sequenced sample: PBMCs. CDR3 amino acids: CSAQGQSNTEAFF. CDR3 DNA sequence: TGCAGCGCTCAGGGACAGAGTAACACTGAAGCTTTCTTT. Combining the CDR3 with reference TRBV29-1 and TRBJ1-1 gives the whole variable domain SAVISQKPSRDICQRGTSLTIQCQVDSQVTMMFWYRQQPGQSLTLIATANQGSEATYESGFVIDKFPISRPNLTFSTLTVSNMSPEDSSIYLCSAQGQSNTEAFFGQGTRLTVV.